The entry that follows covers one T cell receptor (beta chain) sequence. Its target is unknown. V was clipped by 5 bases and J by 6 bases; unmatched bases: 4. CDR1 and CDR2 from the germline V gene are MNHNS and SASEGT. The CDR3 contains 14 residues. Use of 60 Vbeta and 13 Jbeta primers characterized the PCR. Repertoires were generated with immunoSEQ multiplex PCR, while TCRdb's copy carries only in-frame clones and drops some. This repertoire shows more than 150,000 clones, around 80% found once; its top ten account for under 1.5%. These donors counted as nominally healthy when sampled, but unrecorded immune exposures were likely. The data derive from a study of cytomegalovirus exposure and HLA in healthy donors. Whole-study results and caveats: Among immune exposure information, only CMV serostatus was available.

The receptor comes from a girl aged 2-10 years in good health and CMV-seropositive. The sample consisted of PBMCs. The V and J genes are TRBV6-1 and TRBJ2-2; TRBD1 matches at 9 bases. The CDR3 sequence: CASSWGQGPGELFF. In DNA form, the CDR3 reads TGTGCCAGCAGTTGGGGACAGGGTCCCGGGGAGCTGTTTTTT.